This TCR beta chain comes out of a study of blood T cell repertoires in COVID-19. Whole-study context: The samples span acute and convalescent COVID-19 from the United States, Italy and Spain. From T cells, B-cell-depleted T cells, or PBMCs came the material, which was cDNA or gDNA.

The CDR3 runs 14 residues. V was shortened by 2 bases and J by 3 bases, with 8 bases between the two germline ends. Per germline, CDR1 MNHNS and CDR2 SASEGT. In the source study's methods: Using reference gene primer amplification, nucleated cell counts were estimated. Generated by immunoSEQ multiplex PCR, the TCRdb table keeps only in-frame clones and is missing some. V and J calls and clone size are those listed in that table; D and trimming were worked out from the DNA. The profile shows 180,000 or so clones, about 80% of them singletons. This TCR was sampled from a woman aged 65 to 85 with acute or convalescent COVID-19. Input material: peripheral blood. The V and J genes are TRBV6-1 and TRBJ1-3; TRBD1 might be the D (5 bases). CDR3 in DNA: TGTGCCAGCAGTGAATCAGGGAATGGAAACACCATATATTTT. The encoded protein is CASSESGNGNTIYF.